The entry below gives a single T cell receptor beta chain sequence along with its context. The clone's antigen remains unknown. Nothing much larger sits one base from this clone, and base qualities are not available. Intraepithelial and lamina propria lymphocytes were isolated from graft specimens using dithiothreitol, EDTA incubations and collagenase D digestion. Serial intestinal graft biopsy specimens collected up to 600 days after transplant underwent bulk TCR-beta sequencing. Taken from the germline V gene, the CDR1 and CDR2 loops are LGHNA and YSLEER. Trimming leaves V shorter by 0 bases and J shorter by 5 bases, with the junction holding 7 bases beyond the gene matches. The CDR3 has 16 amino acids, counting the end cysteine and phenylalanine. The CDR3 DNA has 48 bases and is translated from base 1. The library was produced with the immunoSEQ multiplex PCR assay. High-throughput TCR-beta CDR3 sequencing of genomic DNA from most patients was performed by Adaptive Biotechnologies. Per the original workflow: Adaptive's ImmunoSEQ software was the source of the TCR sequencing data for roughly 19 patients, while a few other patients were processed with MiXCR and VDJtools. Because the origin of CDR3 nucleotide sequences shared between donor and recipient could not be assigned, those sequences were removed. Alloreactive clones required at least 2-fold expansion over unstimulated cells and minimum CFSE-low frequency of 0.002% (template counts) or 0.001% (read counts). A clone was considered mappable if detected in the sequenced pre-transplant spleen, lymph node, or MLR CFSE-low populations of the donor or recipient. Cumulative frequency of alloreactive clones was calculated as a percentage of all sequences weighted by copy number. Sourced from immuneACCESS, this table was stored by TCRdb with only in-frame sequences that have V and J called. A share of the clones is absent; for the studies checked, an unresolved V gene accounts for under half, and the remainder has no known explanation. Clone size and V and J calls were adopted from that table, with D and trimming inferred from the DNA. Present in this sample are some 7,100 clones, about 75% of which were seen just once. The ten top clones hold 9.5% to 15% of the sample.

This specimen belongs to a study of graft-versus-host responses after intestinal transplantation (TCRdb year 2021). In terms of the full investigation: Multivisceral, liver-intestinal, or isolated intestinal transplants were received by the recipients. A peak of at least 4% donor T cells among recipient peripheral blood mononuclear cells was the definition used for donor T cell macrochimerism. Rather than being sequenced by the commercial service, samples from three later patients were sequenced in-house on an Illumina MiSeq and processed with MiXCR. A cohort of around 25 intestinal transplant recipients, including one retransplant, was enrolled, and a few patients lacking pretransplant specimens were excluded. Bulk TCR-beta CDR3 sequencing was used to track graft-versus-host and host-versus-graft alloreactive T cell clones in the graft, circulation and bone marrow after intestinal transplantation. Every recipient was given anti-thymocyte globulin induction, then maintenance tacrolimus and steroids for about three years. Alloreactive clones were identified by sequencing pre-transplant mixed lymphocyte reaction products and comparing these products with unstimulated pre-transplant donor and recipient T cells.

Overall study results and their limits: GvH clones were detected in recipient bone marrow, and some appeared earlier in ileal mucosa or blood, consistent with an intestinal mucosal origin. High GvH to HvG T cell clonal ratios were observed in the allografts of patients with donor T cell macrochimerism. Early after transplant, declines in HvG clones were associated with peak levels of circulating GvH clones. The conclusions were limited by the relatively low number and heterogeneity of the intestinal transplant patients.

The material sequenced was ileum tissue, taken about 230 days after intestinal transplant. This clonotype was sampled from a human patient who received an intestinal transplant, so some T cells may come from the graft donor. The rearranged chain carries TRBV4-3 and TRBJ2-1; TRBD2 fits 7 bases in the junction. The sequenced DNA is TGCGCCAGCAGCCAAGATAGGCAGGGAGGGGACAATGAGCAGTTCTTC. Its product reads: CASSQDRQGGDNEQFF.